The text below deals with one TCR beta chain. These data are taken from a study of blood T cell repertoires in COVID-19. V was pared by 4 bases and J by 7 bases, with 1 base of the junction left unmatched. CDR1 and CDR2 (germline): SNHLY, FYNNEI. The CDR3 is 13 amino acids. Each recovered donor of Cohort 3 presented with two negative PCRs, clearance, or symptom resolution. Sequenced by immunoSEQ multiplex PCR; TCRdb stores in-frame clones only, minus some. The sample has about 300,000 clones; under 90% are singletons. Sequenced: PBMCs or T cells enriched from blood (not recorded which). V is TRBV2 and J is TRBJ1-5; 10 bases match TRBD1. This TCR came from a man younger than 40 who had recovered from COVID-19. CDR3 bases: TGTGCCAGCAGTGGGGACAGGGGACAGCCCCAGCATTTT. It translates to CASSGDRGQPQHF.